This entry lists 6 T cell receptor beta chains sequenced from one sample in a study of shared clonotypes between healthy human individuals. Measured with immunoSEQ multiplex PCR; TCRdb has only the in-frame clones, and not every one. Here the sample spans 550,000 to 800,000 clones, about 74% being singletons. Input material: memory CD4+ T cells sorted from blood. The subset denotes: CD45RA-negative fraction. These receptors came from a woman younger than 45 in good health.

Many counts were recorded for this clone. The chain employs TRBV15 and TRBJ2-3; TRBD1 matches at 9 bases. Germline CDR1 and CDR2: LNHNV and YYDKDF (reference sequence). The CDR3 has 15 residues. The V and J ends lost 6 bases and 4 bases, in that order; junction bases with no gene match: 8. The CDR3: CATRTGGTDADTQYF. Here the CDR3 DNA reads TGTGCCACCAGGACAGGGGGAACGGACGCAGATACGCAGTATTTT. Drawing the rest from reference TRBV15 and TRBJ2-3, the complete variable domain is DAMVIQNPRYQVTQFGKPVTLSCSQTLNHNVMYWYQQKSSQAPKLLFHYYDKDFNNEADTPDNFQSRRPNTSFCFLDIRSPGLGDTAMYLCATRTGGTDADTQYFGPGTRLTVL.

This chain uses TRBV27 with TRBJ2-1; a weak D match, TRBD1 (6 bases). CDR1 is MNHEY, CDR2 SMNVEV, per germline (reference sequence). This CDR3 comprises 17 residues. Trimming shortened V by 4 bases and J by 0 bases, and 16 bases separated the two germline ends. The CDR3 bases are TGTGCCAGCAGTTCCCAGGGTGGGGGCGACTCCTACAATGAGCAGTTCTTC. Translation: CASSSQGGGDSYNEQFF.

V usage is TRBV27 and J usage is TRBJ2-3; no firm D call. This CDR3 spans 16 amino acids. V was trimmed by 7 bases and J by 0 bases, leaving 17 bases between them. Germline assignment: CDR1 MNHEY and CDR2 SMNVEV (reference sequence). The CDR3: CASILLVGCSTDTQYF. DNA of the CDR3: TGTGCCAGCATCCTCCTAGTGGGATGTAGCACAGATACGCAGTATTTT.

The chain joins TRBV27 to TRBJ2-1; a weak D match, TRBD2 (6 bases). V lost 5 bases, J lost 5 bases, and 13 bases lay in between. This CDR3 is built from 14 residues. Looked up from germline, CDR1 is MNHEY and CDR2 is SMNVEV (reference sequence). The CDR3 loop reads CASSPRDFNNEQFF. DNA of the CDR3: TGTGCCAGCAGTCCCCGGGACTTTAACAATGAGCAGTTCTTC.

A note on this clone: Other DNA sequences of this sample code for an identical CDR3. J is TRBJ2-7 and V is TRBV2, with no clear D. The CDR3 extends over 12 amino acids. The germline gives CDR1 SNHLY, CDR2 FYNNEI. The V and J ends lost 7 bases and 1 base respectively, with 8 bases between them. The CDR3 reads CASTARSYEQYF. CDR3 in DNA: TGTGCCAGCACAGCCAGATCCTACGAGCAGTACTTC.

In this sample, this clone turned up once. V gene TRBV5-4 combines with J gene TRBJ2-3; D may be TRBD2 (5 bases). Trimming removed 0 bases at V and 0 bases at J, with 5 bases between. The CDR3 length is 14 residues. Germline V CDR1 and CDR2: SGHNT, YYREEE (reference sequence). In DNA, the CDR3 is TGTGCCAGCAGCTTGGGGACTAGCACAGATACGCAGTATTTT. It specifies CASSLGTSTDTQYF.